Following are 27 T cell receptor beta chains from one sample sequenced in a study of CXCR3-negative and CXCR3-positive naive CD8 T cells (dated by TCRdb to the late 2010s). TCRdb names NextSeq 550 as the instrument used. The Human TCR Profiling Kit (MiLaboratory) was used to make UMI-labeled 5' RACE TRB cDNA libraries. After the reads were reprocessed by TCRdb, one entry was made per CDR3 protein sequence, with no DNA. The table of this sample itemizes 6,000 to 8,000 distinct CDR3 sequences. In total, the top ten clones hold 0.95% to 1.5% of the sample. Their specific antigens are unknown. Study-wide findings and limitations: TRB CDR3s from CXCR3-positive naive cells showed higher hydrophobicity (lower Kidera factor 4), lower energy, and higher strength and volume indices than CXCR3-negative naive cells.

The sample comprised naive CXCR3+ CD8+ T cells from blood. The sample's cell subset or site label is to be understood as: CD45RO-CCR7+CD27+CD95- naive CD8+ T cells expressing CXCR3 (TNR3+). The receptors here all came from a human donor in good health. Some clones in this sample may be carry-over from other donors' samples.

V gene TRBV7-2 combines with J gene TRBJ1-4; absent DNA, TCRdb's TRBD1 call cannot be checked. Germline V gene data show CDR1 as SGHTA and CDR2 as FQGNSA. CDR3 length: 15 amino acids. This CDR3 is CASSLVRQGAEKLFF.

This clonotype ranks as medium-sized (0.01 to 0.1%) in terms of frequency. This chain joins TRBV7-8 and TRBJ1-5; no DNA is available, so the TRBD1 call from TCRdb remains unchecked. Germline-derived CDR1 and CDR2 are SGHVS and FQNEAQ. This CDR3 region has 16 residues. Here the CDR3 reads CASSHGWPGSNQPQHF.

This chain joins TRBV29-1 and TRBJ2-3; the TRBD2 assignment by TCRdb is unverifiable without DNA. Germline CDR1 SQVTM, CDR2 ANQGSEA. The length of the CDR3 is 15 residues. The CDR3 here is CSVDPASGRTDTQYF.

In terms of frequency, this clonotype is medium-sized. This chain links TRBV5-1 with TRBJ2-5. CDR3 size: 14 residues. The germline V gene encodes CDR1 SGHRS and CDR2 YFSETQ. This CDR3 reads CASSPGRNQETQYF.

This CDR3 reads CASSLEAGGLADYNEQFF. V usage is TRBV7-9 and J usage is TRBJ2-1; the TRBD2 assignment by TCRdb is unverifiable without DNA. Germline assignment: CDR1 SEHNR and CDR2 FQNEAQ (reference sequence). CDR3 size: 18 residues.

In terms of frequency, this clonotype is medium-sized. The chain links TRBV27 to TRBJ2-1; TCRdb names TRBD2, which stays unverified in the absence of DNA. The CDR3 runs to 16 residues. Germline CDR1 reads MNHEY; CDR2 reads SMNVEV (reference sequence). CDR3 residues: CASSPSAGVQGNEQFF.

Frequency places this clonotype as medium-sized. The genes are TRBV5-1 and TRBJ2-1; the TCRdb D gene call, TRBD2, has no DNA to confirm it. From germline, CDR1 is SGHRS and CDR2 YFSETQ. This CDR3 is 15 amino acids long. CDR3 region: CASSLDRGEAHEQFF.

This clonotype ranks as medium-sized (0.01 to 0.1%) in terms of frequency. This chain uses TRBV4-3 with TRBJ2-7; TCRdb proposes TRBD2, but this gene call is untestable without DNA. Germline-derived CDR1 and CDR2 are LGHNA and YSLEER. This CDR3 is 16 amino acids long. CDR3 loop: CASSQASTSGYYEQYF.

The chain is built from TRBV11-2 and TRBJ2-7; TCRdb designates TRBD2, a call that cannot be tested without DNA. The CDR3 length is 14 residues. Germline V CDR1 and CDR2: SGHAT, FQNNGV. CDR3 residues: CASSQGRGGYEQYF.

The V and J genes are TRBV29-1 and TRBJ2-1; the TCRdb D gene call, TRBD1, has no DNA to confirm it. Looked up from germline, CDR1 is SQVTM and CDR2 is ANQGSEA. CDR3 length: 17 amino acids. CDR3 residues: CSVFLLKGSGSYNEQFF.

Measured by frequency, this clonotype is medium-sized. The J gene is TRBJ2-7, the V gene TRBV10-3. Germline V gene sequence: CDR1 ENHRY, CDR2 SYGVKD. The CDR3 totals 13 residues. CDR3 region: CAISERGFYEQYF.

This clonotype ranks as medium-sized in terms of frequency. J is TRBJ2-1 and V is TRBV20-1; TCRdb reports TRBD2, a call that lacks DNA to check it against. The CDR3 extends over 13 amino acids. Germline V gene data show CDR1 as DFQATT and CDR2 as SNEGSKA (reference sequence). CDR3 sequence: CSQHRTNHNEQFF.

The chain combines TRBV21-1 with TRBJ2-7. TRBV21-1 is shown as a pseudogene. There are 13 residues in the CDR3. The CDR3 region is CASSIRWAYEQYF.

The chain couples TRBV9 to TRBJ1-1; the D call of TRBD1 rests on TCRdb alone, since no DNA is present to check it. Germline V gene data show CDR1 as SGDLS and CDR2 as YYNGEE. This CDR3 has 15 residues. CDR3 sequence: CASSVGGRGNTEAFF.

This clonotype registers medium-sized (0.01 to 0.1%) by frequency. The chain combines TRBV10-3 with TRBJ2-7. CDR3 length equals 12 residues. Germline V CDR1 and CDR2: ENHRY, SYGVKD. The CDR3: CAISEVPYEQYF.

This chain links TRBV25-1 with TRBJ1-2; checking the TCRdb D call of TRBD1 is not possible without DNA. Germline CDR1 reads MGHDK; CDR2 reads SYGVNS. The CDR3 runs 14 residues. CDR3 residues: CASSESQQGKGYTF.

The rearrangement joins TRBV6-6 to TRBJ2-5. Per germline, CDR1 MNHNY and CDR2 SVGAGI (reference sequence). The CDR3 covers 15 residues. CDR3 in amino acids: CASSYPGRIQETQYF.

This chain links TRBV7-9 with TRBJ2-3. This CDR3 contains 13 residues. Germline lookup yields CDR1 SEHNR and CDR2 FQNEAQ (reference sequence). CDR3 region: CASSSPTLDTQYF.

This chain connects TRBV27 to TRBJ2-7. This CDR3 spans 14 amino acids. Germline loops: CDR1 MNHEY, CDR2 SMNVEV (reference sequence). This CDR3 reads CASSVSGLPYEQYF.

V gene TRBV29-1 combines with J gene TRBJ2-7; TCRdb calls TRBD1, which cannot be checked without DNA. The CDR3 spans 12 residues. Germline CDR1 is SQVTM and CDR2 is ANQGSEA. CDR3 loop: CSARTGDYEQYF.

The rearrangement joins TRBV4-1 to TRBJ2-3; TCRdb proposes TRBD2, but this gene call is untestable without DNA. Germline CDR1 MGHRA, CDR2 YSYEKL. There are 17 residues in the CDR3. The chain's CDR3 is CASSPQGSGGASDTQYF.

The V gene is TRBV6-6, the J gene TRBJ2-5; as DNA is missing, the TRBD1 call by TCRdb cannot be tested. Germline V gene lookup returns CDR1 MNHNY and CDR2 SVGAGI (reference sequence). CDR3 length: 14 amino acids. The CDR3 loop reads CASSTNRWQETQYF.

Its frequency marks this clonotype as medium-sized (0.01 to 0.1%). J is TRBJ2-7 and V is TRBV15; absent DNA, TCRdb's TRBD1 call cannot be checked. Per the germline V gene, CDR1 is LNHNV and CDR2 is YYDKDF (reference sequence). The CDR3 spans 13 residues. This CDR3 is CATSRDRGHEQYF. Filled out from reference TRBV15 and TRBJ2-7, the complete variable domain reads DAMVIQNPRYQVTQFGKPVTLSCSQTLNHNVMYWYQQKSSQAPKLLFHYYDKDFNNEADTPDNFQSRRPNTSFCFLDIRSPGLGDTAMYLCATSRDRGHEQYFGPGTRLTVT.

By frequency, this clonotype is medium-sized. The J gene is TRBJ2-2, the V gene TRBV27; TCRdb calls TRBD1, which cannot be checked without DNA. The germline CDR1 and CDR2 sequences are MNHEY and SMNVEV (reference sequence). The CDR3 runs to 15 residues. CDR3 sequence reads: CASSLSPLPTGELFF.

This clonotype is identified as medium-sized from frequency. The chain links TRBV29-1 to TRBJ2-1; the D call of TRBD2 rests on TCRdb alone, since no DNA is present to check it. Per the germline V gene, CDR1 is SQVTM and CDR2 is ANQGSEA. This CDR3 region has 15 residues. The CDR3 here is CSGGLAGGSYNEQFF.

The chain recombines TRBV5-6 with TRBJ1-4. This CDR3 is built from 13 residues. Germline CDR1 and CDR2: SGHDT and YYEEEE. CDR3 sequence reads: CASSLRYGEKLFF. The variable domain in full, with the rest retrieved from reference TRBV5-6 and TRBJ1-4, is DAGVTQSPTHLIKTRGQQVTLRCSPKSGHDTVSWYQQALGQGPQFIFQYYEEEERQRGNFPDRFSGHQFPNYSSELNVNALLLGDSALYLCASSLRYGEKLFFGSGTQLSVL.

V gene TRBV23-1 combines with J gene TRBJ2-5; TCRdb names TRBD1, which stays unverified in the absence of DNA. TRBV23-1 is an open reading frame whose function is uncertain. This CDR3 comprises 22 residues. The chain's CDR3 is CASSRNSGTASPTSTREETQYF.